The 15 T cell receptor beta chains reported below all come from one sample, sequenced in a study of CD8 T cells in ankylosing spondylitis (dated by TCRdb to about 2017). The library was generated by 5' RACE. The sequencer listed for this sample is Illumina HiSeq 2500. Clones were called with MiXCR by TCRdb after fastp trimmed the public reads at Q25, and only in-frame beta chains were retained. Every entry covers one CDR3 protein and lists the most common genes and DNA from its rows. This sample lists 200,000 to 250,000 distinct CDR3 sequences; 10% to 13% were detected once. The ten largest clones represent roughly 2.5% of the sample. The specimen was blood, either unsorted or a sorted T cell fraction (not recorded which). These receptors were taken from a male donor with ankylosing spondylitis or in good health (not recorded which).

There are a few counts of this clonotype. The chain employs TRBV7-9 and TRBJ2-7; D remains unclear. Deletions cut 5 bases from V and 1 base from J, with 12 bases between. The V gene's germline CDR1 is SEHNR and CDR2 FQNEAQ (reference sequence). CDR3 length: 14 residues. This CDR3 reads CASSPEGQSYEQYF. As DNA, the CDR3 is TGTGCCAGCAGCCCCGAAGGGCAGTCCTACGAGCAGTACTTC.

V gene TRBV19 combines with J gene TRBJ2-3, with 9 bases lining up with TRBD2. The CDR3 extends over 17 amino acids. The V gene end was trimmed by 1 base and the J gene end by 6 bases; junction bases not matched to a gene: 11. CDR1 and CDR2 from the germline V gene are LNHDA and SQIVND (reference sequence). CDR3 DNA sequence: TGTGCCAGTAGTATAGGCCCAGCGGGAGGCGCGGGGGATACGCAGTATTTT. It translates to CASSIGPAGGAGDTQYF.

This clonotype turned up a few times. The chain couples TRBV6-5 to TRBJ2-1; TRBD2 matches 9 bases. Germline V CDR1 and CDR2: MNHEY, SVGAGI. The J segment lost 6 bases and the V segment lost 2 bases, leaving 5 bases of the junction unmatched. The CDR3 has 15 amino acids. As DNA, the CDR3 is TGTGCCAGCAGTTACGGCGGGAGGGCAGGCAATGAGCAGTTCTTC. It translates to CASSYGGRAGNEQFF.

This clonotype was seen many times. The chain links TRBV5-1 to TRBJ2-2; 11 positions agree with TRBD1. This CDR3 comprises 16 residues. Germline CDR1 is SGHRS and CDR2 is YFSETQ. Trimming cost V 4 bases and J 5 bases; bases outside gene matches: 7. Here the CDR3 reads CASSPLDRGPTGELFF. DNA of the CDR3: TGCGCCAGCAGCCCCCTGGACAGGGGGCCGACCGGGGAGCTGTTTTTT. Drawing the rest from reference TRBV5-1 and TRBJ2-2, the complete variable domain is KAGVTQTPRYLIKTRGQQVTLSCSPISGHRSVSWYQQTPGQGLQFLFEYFSETQRNKGNFPGRFSGRQFSNSRSEMNVSTLELGDSALYLCASSPLDRGPTGELFFGEGSRLTVL.

This clonotype was counted ten times or more. The V and J genes are TRBV29-1 and TRBJ2-5; no clear D. There are 11 residues in the CDR3. With 2 bases removed from V and 5 bases from J, the gap between germline ends came to 6 bases. CDR1 and CDR2 (germline): SQVTM, ANQGSEA. In DNA, the CDR3 is TGCAGCGTTGAAACCCGGGAGACCCAGTACTTC. It encodes CSVETRETQYF.

The genes are TRBV7-2 and TRBJ1-2, with D possibly TRBD1 on 6 matching bases. The CDR3 contains 16 residues. The germline V gene has CDR1 SGHTA and CDR2 FQGNSA. Trimming cost V 1 base and J 2 bases, with 14 bases left between them. The chain's CDR3 is CASSLGGGTMNYGYTF. In nucleotides, the CDR3 is TGTGCCAGCAGCTTAGGCGGGGGGACAATGAACTATGGCTACACCTTC.

This clonotype was observed at least ten times. The chain recombines TRBV30 with TRBJ2-1, with D perhaps given as TRBD1 or TRBD2 (5 bases each). Germline V gene data show CDR1 as GTSNPN and CDR2 as SVGIG (reference sequence). This CDR3 region has 15 residues. V dropped 0 bases and J dropped 15 bases, with 24 bases sitting between them. This CDR3 reads CAWSVDGGERYNPFF. CDR3 sequence (DNA): TGTGCCTGGAGTGTAGATGGGGGAGAACGGTATAATCCGTTCTTC.

This clonotype has at least ten counts. The gene calls are TRBV5-1 and TRBJ2-3; TRBD1 might be the D (5 bases). The V gene's germline CDR1 is SGHRS and CDR2 YFSETQ. The CDR3 has 14 amino acids. Trimming stripped 5 bases from V and 2 bases from J, with 12 bases between. The CDR3: CASSVDRYTDTQYF. The CDR3 DNA is TGCGCCAGCAGTGTTGACAGATACACAGATACGCAGTATTTT.

This clonotype was observed at least ten times. The chain carries TRBV19 and TRBJ1-2, with 7 bases aligning to TRBD1. The junction had 8 bases not matched to a gene; V was cut back by 5 bases and J by 5 bases. The CDR3 consists of 14 residues. Germline lookup yields CDR1 LNHDA and CDR2 SQIVND (reference sequence). The CDR3 sequence is CASSPQGQLYGYTF. In DNA, the CDR3 is TGTGCCAGTAGTCCCCAGGGACAGCTTTATGGCTACACCTTC. The full variable domain, in which reference TRBV19 and TRBJ1-2 provide the parts outside the CDR3, is DGGITQSPKYLFRKEGQNVTLSCEQNLNHDAMYWYRQDPGQGLRLIYYSQIVNDFQKGDIAEGYSVSREKKESFPLTVTSAQKNPTAFYLCASSPQGQLYGYTFGSGTRLTVV.

The chain is built from TRBV3-1 and TRBJ2-3; 12 positions agree with TRBD2. This CDR3 region has 17 residues. The germline gives CDR1 LGHDT, CDR2 YNNKEL (reference sequence). Trimming cost V 11 bases and J 4 bases; bases outside gene matches: 16. CDR3 sequence (DNA): TGTGCCTTCAGTTCCTCTCGGACTAGCGGGGTTCCAGATACGCAGTATTTT. Amino acid sequence: CAFSSSRTSGVPDTQYF.

At least ten counts were recorded for this clonotype. The chain uses TRBV12-3 or TRBV12-4 and TRBJ1-1; 7 nucleotides agree with TRBD1. The V segment lost 3 bases and the J segment 9 bases; nucleotides outside the gene matches: 13. CDR3 length: 15 residues. CDR3 residues: CASSFVMRSGGQAFF. The CDR3, as DNA: TGTGCCAGCAGTTTTGTAATGAGATCAGGGGGACAAGCTTTCTTT.

There are a few counts of this clonotype. This may be a read error: a much more frequent sequence differs by one nucleotide. The chain has TRBV5-1 and TRBJ2-3, with 14 bases identical to TRBD2. The J segment lost 5 bases and the V segment lost 6 bases, leaving 11 bases of the junction unmatched. The germline CDR1 and CDR2 sequences are SGHRS and YFSETQ. This CDR3 is 17 amino acids long. CDR3 region: CASIPTTSGGAQDTQYF. The CDR3 nucleotides read TGCGCCAGCATCCCTACGACTAGCGGGGGGGCCCAAGATACGCAGTATTTT.

This clonotype was seen at least ten times. The chain employs TRBV20-1 and TRBJ1-1; tentatively, D is TRBD1 (6 bases). CDR1 and CDR2 (germline): DFQATT, SNEGSKA (reference sequence). The CDR3 contains 13 residues. V gave up 3 bases and J gave up 3 bases, with 11 bases separating them. The CDR3 is CSASKSGDTEAFF. The CDR3 coding sequence is TGCAGTGCTAGTAAGTCAGGGGACACTGAAGCTTTCTTT.

A few counts support this clonotype. The chain couples TRBV11-3 to TRBJ2-1; D may match TRBD1 or TRBD2 (6 bases each). Germline V CDR1 and CDR2: SGHNT, YENEEA. V was pared by 0 bases and J by 7 bases, with 19 bases between. The CDR3 sequence is 17 residues long. The CDR3 DNA reads TGTGCCAGCAGCTTAGATTTCACGGGGGCACCTCATAATGAGCAGTTCTTC. Residues: CASSLDFTGAPHNEQFF.

There are many counts of this clonotype. This rearrangement joins TRBV4-2 to TRBJ1-1; D remains unclear. Between the trimmed V and J ends, which lost 0 bases and 6 bases, there was a span of 8 bases. This CDR3 is built from 13 residues. Germline V gene data show CDR1 as LGHNA and CDR2 as YNFKEQ. CDR3 region: CASSQDGVAEAFF. For the CDR3, the DNA is TGTGCCAGCAGCCAAGATGGGGTTGCTGAAGCTTTCTTT.